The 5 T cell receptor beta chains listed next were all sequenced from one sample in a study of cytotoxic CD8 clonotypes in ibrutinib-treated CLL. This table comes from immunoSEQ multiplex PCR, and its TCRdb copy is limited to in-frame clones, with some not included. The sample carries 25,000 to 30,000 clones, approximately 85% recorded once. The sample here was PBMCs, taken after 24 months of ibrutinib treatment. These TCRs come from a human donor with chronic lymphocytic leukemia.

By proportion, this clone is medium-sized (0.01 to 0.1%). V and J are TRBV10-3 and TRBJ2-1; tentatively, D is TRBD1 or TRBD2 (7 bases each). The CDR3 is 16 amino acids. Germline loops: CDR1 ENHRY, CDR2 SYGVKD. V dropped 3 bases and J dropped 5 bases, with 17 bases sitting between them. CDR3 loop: CAISDVGSGGDNEQFF. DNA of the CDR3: TGTGCCATCAGTGACGTGGGTTCAGGGGGGGACAATGAGCAGTTCTTC.

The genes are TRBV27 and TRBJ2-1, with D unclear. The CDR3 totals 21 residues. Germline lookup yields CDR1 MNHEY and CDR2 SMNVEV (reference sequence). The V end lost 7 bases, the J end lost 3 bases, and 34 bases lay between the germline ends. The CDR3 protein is CASTPKGRSSSLPLVYNEQFF. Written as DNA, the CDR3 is TGTGCCAGCACCCCAAAAGGGCGGTCAAGCTCACTGCCCCTTGTCTACAATGAGCAGTTCTTC.

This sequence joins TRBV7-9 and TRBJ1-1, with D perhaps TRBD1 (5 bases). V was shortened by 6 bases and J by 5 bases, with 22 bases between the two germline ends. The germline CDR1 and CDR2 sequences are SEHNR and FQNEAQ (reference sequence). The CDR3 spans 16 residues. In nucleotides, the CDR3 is TGTGCCAGCAGTTTCAAGGCCGAAGCAGGGCGGACTGAAGCTTTCTTT. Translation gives CASSFKAEAGRTEAFF.

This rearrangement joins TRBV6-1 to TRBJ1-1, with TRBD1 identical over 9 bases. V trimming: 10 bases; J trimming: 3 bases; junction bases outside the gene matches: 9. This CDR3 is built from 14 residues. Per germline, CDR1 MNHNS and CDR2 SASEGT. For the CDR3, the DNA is TGTGCCACTTCTCTACAGGGGGCGGACACTGAAGCTTTCTTT. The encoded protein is CATSLQGADTEAFF.

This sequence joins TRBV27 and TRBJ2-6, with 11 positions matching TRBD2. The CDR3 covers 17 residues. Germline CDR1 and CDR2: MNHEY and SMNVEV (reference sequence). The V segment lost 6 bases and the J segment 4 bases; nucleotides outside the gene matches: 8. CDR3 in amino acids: CASRSLAGAVGANVLTF. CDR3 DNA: TGTGCCAGCAGGTCACTAGCGGGGGCCGTAGGGGCCAACGTCCTGACTTTC.